Each of the 4 T cell receptor beta chains below was sequenced from the same sample in a study of blood T cell repertoires in COVID-19. The repertoire was sequenced with immunoSEQ multiplex PCR; TCRdb's copy has only in-frame clones and lacks some. The sample includes around 300,000 clones, roughly 90% seen only once; the top ten take 1.5% to 2%. What was sequenced was PBMCs or T cells enriched from blood (not recorded which). Source of these receptors: a woman between 40 and 55 years old who had recovered from COVID-19.

The rearrangement links TRBV19 to TRBJ1-2, with D unresolved. The germline CDR1 and CDR2 sequences are LNHDA and SQIVND (reference sequence). The CDR3 length is 12 residues. V lost 6 bases, J lost 5 bases, and 10 bases lay in between. CDR3 loop: CASSPRWYGYTF. The DNA for the CDR3 is TGTGCCAGTAGCCCACGGTGGTATGGCTACACCTTC.

J is TRBJ2-3 and V is TRBV9, with a possible D match to TRBD1 (6 bases). V was cut by 3 bases and J by 0 bases, with 14 bases left in between. Germline V gives CDR1 SGDLS, CDR2 YYNGEE. This CDR3 is 16 amino acids long. CDR3 DNA: TGTGCCAGCAGCGCCCGAACAGGGTCTAGCACAGATACGCAGTATTTT. This encodes CASSARTGSSTDTQYF.

The chain carries TRBV2 and TRBJ2-4; 8 bases are a match to TRBD1. The CDR3 contains 16 residues. Germline values: CDR1 SNHLY, CDR2 FYNNEI. Trimming at V came to 6 bases and at J to 2 bases, leaving 9 bases not matched to a gene. This chain's CDR3 is CASSAQGVLSKNIQYF. The CDR3 DNA is TGTGCCAGCAGCGCACAGGGGGTCCTTTCCAAAAACATTCAGTACTTC.

V is TRBV30 and J is TRBJ1-5, with 8 bases aligning to TRBD1. The CDR3 is 13 amino acids. V lost 1 base and J lost 6; bases outside the gene matches: 2. CDR1 GTSNPN and CDR2 SVGIG come from the germline V gene (reference sequence). The CDR3 loop is CAWSGTGSQPQHF. The CDR3 DNA follows: TGTGCCTGGAGTGGGACAGGGTCTCAGCCCCAGCATTTT.